These 22 T cell receptor beta chains share one sample of origin, sequenced in a study of T cells after yellow fever vaccination. TCRdb re-analysed the 5' RACE reads in MiXCR, keeping a single row per CDR3 protein. Of hundreds of thousands of distinct CDR3 sequences in the sample, around a tenth were seen once. Source: PBMCs, taken on the day of the first yellow fever vaccination. The receptors shown here come from a man aged 18 to 35 who received the YFV17D yellow fever vaccine.

There are many counts of this clonotype. The gene calls are TRBV29-1 and TRBJ2-5; 9 bases agree with TRBD2. The CDR3 is 13 residues long. Germline values: CDR1 SQVTM, CDR2 ANQGSEA. J gave up 7 bases and V 5 bases, and 8 bases lay outside the gene matches. CDR3 coding DNA: TGCAGCGTTCGTGCGGGGGGGCTTATGACCCAGTACTTC. Protein sequence: CSVRAGGLMTQYF.

The CDR3 sequence is CASSQRQGANEQYF. In DNA form, the CDR3 reads TGTGCCAGCAGCCAAAGACAGGGGGCCAACGAGCAGTACTTC. The chain has TRBV12-3 or TRBV12-4 and TRBJ2-7; TRBD1 matches at 10 bases. The CDR3 spans 14 residues. The V gene end was trimmed by 6 bases and the J gene end by 5 bases; junction bases not matched to a gene: 7.

The chain is built from TRBV4-1 and TRBJ1-2; D remains ambiguous. The V end was cut by 1 base, the J end by 4 bases, with 16 bases between. This CDR3 comprises 16 residues. Germline CDR1 is MGHRA and CDR2 is YSYEKL. The CDR3 DNA follows: TGCGCCAGCAGCCAAGTATTGGAGAGGGTTCGCTATGGCTACACCTTC. This sequence encodes CASSQVLERVRYGYTF.

The rearrangement links TRBV5-1 to TRBJ2-3, with 7 bases fitting TRBD2. Germline-derived CDR1 and CDR2 are SGHRS and YFSETQ. The CDR3 length is 15 residues. The V gene end was trimmed by 4 bases and the J gene end by 2 bases; junction bases not matched to a gene: 7. The CDR3 nucleotides read TGCGCCAGCAGCCGGCGGGGGTTTCACACAGATACGCAGTATTTT. Amino acids: CASSRRGFHTDTQYF.

This clonotype was recorded at least ten times. This chain links TRBV7-8 with TRBJ2-3; D may be TRBD1 (6 bases). Germline-derived CDR1 and CDR2 are SGHVS and FQNEAQ. The CDR3 is 15 residues long. V lost 5 bases and J lost 3, with 15 bases in between. The CDR3 here is CASSPRRGSTDTQYF. DNA for the CDR3: TGTGCCAGCAGCCCTAGAAGGGGGTCGACAGATACGCAGTATTTT.

The genes are TRBV29-1 and TRBJ2-2; no clear D. The CDR3 has 13 residues. Germline CDR1 SQVTM, CDR2 ANQGSEA. V was cut by 6 bases and J by 7 bases, with 15 bases left in between. The CDR3 is CSVLDPHNGELFF. In DNA form, the CDR3 reads TGCAGCGTCTTGGACCCCCACAACGGGGAGCTGTTTTTT.

The V call is TRBV6-1, the J call TRBJ1-6; possibly TRBD1 for D (5 bases). V was cut by 6 bases and J by 0 bases, with 12 bases left in between. Germline loops: CDR1 MNHNS, CDR2 SASEGT. The CDR3 length is 16 residues. The CDR3 DNA follows: TGTGCCAGCAGCCCATGGGGGGGCTCCTATAATTCACCCCTCCACTTT. Translating gives CASSPWGGSYNSPLHF.

The table lists this clonotype with a few counts. V is TRBV13 and J is TRBJ2-5; D is ambiguous. This CDR3 is built from 14 residues. Germline CDR1 reads PRHDT; CDR2 reads FYEKMQ (reference sequence). The ends were cut back, 5 bases at V and 3 bases at J, with 13 bases in the middle. The CDR3 nucleotides are TGTGCCAGCAGCCTGGGCCTTTCAAAAGAGACCCAGTACTTC. Its protein product is CASSLGLSKETQYF.

This clonotype was counted between two and nine times. The V gene is TRBV7-6, the J gene TRBJ2-5, with D uncertain. The germline V gene encodes CDR1 SGHVS and CDR2 FNYEAQ. The CDR3 totals 16 residues. Trimming removed 6 bases at V and 3 bases at J, with 20 bases between. Here the CDR3 reads CASRRPPGTLEETQYF. The CDR3 DNA reads as TGTGCCAGCAGACGTCCCCCAGGAACTCTGGAAGAGACCCAGTACTTC.

The gene calls are TRBV19 and TRBJ2-7; 7 bases agree with TRBD1. CDR1 and CDR2 from the germline V gene are LNHDA and SQIVND (reference sequence). V was clipped by 7 bases and J by 0 bases; unmatched bases: 6. The CDR3 is 14 amino acids. CDR3 loop: CASMSGGSSYEQYF. In nucleotides, the CDR3 is TGTGCCAGTATGTCAGGGGGAAGCTCCTACGAGCAGTACTTC.

In this sample, this clonotype turned up a few times. CDR3 DNA: TGTGCCAGCAGTTACTCGGGGGCGGCTTTCTTT. Protein: CASSYSGAAFF. This chain uses TRBV6-5 with TRBJ1-1; possible D gene TRBD1, 6 bases. The V gene lost 0 bases and the J gene lost 11 bases, with 7 bases spanning the gap. Germline values: CDR1 MNHEY, CDR2 SVGAGI. CDR3 length equals 11 residues.

This clonotype has just a few counts. The V call is TRBV6-2 or TRBV6-3, the J call TRBJ2-5; D gene uncertain. This CDR3 spans 11 amino acids. The germline V gene encodes CDR1 MNHEY and CDR2 SVGEGT. Trimming pared 6 bases from V and 5 bases from J, leaving 7 bases between. The CDR3 nucleotides read TGTGCCAGCAGACGACGGGAGACCCAGTACTTC. It yields the protein CASRRRETQYF.

The chain's CDR3 is CASRGLTSTDTQYF. The CDR3 DNA reads TGTGCCAGCAGAGGGCTAACTAGCACAGATACGCAGTATTTT. The rearrangement joins TRBV3-1 to TRBJ2-3; D unclear. Germline-derived CDR1 and CDR2 are LGHDT and YNNKEL (reference sequence). The CDR3 totals 14 residues. The germline V and J ends were trimmed by 6 bases and 0 bases, with 10 bases remaining between them.

The chain combines TRBV6-2 or TRBV6-3 with TRBJ2-5, with 8 bases aligning to TRBD2. Germline CDR1 is MNHEY and CDR2 is SVGEGT. After removal of 11 bases from V and 2 bases from J, the junction contained 22 bases not matched to a gene. The CDR3 runs 18 residues. Written as DNA, the CDR3 is TGTGCCGTCCGGACCCTAGGCGTGAGCGGGGGACCACAAGAGACCCAGTACTTC. Translated, it gives CAVRTLGVSGGPQETQYF.

The chain combines TRBV28 with TRBJ1-3, with no clear D. The V and J ends lost 3 bases and 0 bases respectively, with 9 bases between them. The CDR3 is 15 amino acids. Germline V lookup: CDR1 MDHEN, CDR2 SYDVKM. The CDR3 is CASSLDVSSGNTIYF. The CDR3 nucleotides are TGTGCCAGCAGTTTGGACGTGAGCTCTGGAAACACCATATATTTT.

The chain has TRBV18 and TRBJ2-7; D is undetermined. Trimming shortened V by 6 bases and J by 7 bases, and 13 bases separated the two germline ends. The CDR3 totals 12 residues. Germline V CDR1 and CDR2: KGHSH, LQKENI. The CDR3 is CASSVSDGEQYF. CDR3 nucleotides: TGTGCCAGCTCGGTTTCTGATGGGGAGCAGTACTTC.

This rearrangement joins TRBV12-3 or TRBV12-4 to TRBJ1-6; D is possibly TRBD1 (5 bases). Trimming removed 3 bases at V and 14 bases at J, with 20 bases between. This CDR3 has 15 amino acids. CDR3 DNA sequence: TGTGCCAGCAGTTTTCACACCCCGGGGGGTCTATCCCTCCACTTT. This sequence encodes CASSFHTPGGLSLHF.

J is TRBJ1-2 and V is TRBV28; D possibly corresponds to TRBD1 (5 bases). The CDR3 has 14 residues. Per germline, CDR1 MDHEN and CDR2 SYDVKM. The germline V and J ends were trimmed by 3 bases and 2 bases, with 10 bases remaining between them. The CDR3 nucleotides read TGTGCCAGCAGTTTCAGCGGGGGAAACTATGGCTACACCTTC. It yields the protein CASSFSGGNYGYTF.

The chain links TRBV6-1 to TRBJ1-2; 8 bases align to TRBD1. J gave up 6 bases and V 3 bases, and 6 bases lay outside the gene matches. CDR3 size: 14 residues. Germline assignment: CDR1 MNHNS and CDR2 SASEGT. CDR3 sequence: CASSERTGSDGYTF. Here the CDR3 DNA reads TGTGCCAGCAGTGAGAGGACAGGGAGTGATGGCTACACCTTC.

This clonotype appeared many times. This chain links TRBV6-6 with TRBJ2-2; D unclear. This CDR3 has 13 amino acids. Between the trimmed V and J ends, which lost 4 bases and 7 bases, there was a span of 10 bases. CDR1 is MNHNY, CDR2 SVGAGI, per germline (reference sequence). The CDR3 loop is CASSFQISGELFF. CDR3 DNA sequence: TGTGCCAGCAGTTTTCAAATTAGCGGGGAGCTGTTTTTT.

The J gene is TRBJ1-5, the V gene TRBV7-2; 9 nucleotides line up with TRBD1. V was pared by 5 bases and J by 7 bases, with 9 bases of the junction left unmatched. CDR3 size: 15 residues. Germline V lookup: CDR1 SGHTA, CDR2 FQGNSA. CDR3 residues: CASSPRTGVTQPQHF. DNA for the CDR3: TGTGCCAGCAGCCCTCGGACAGGGGTTACCCAGCCCCAGCATTTT.

The chain couples TRBV4-3 to TRBJ2-5; TRBD1 matches 8 bases. This CDR3 is built from 15 residues. Germline V lookup: CDR1 LGHNA, CDR2 YSLEER. V shed 2 bases, J shed 5 bases, and the junction held 7 bases outside the gene matches. CDR3 coding DNA: TGCGCCAGCAGCCAAAGGACAGGGAGGACGGAGACCCAGTACTTC. It specifies CASSQRTGRTETQYF.